This T cell receptor beta chain stems from a study of blood T cell repertoires in COVID-19. Study background: Sample material is recorded as cDNA or gDNA derived from T cells, B-cell-depleted T cells, or PBMCs.

The CDR3 loop spans 20 amino acids. V trimming: 2 bases; J trimming: 2 bases; junction bases outside the gene matches: 17. In germline, CDR1 is SGHKS, CDR2 YYEKEE (reference sequence). Authors' methods: Estimation of nucleated cell counts relied on the amplification of reference gene primers. Repertoires were generated with immunoSEQ multiplex PCR, while TCRdb's copy carries only in-frame clones and drops some. V and J calls plus clone size are reproduced from that table; the DNA served to infer D and trimming. The sample lists around 50,000 clones; 86% were seen once. Sequenced input: peripheral blood. The chain employs TRBV5-5 and TRBJ2-1; 9 bases line up with TRBD2. The receptor comes from a woman in her sixties or seventies with acute or convalescent COVID-19. CDR3 in amino acids: CASSLRRASGVALTYNEQFF. The CDR3 nucleotides read TGTGCCAGCAGCTTAAGAAGGGCTAGCGGGGTGGCTTTAACCTACAATGAGCAGTTCTTC.